This T cell receptor beta chain emerged from a study of blood T cell repertoires in COVID-19. Across the whole study: Nucleic acid was either cDNA or gDNA, and it came from T cells, B-cell-depleted T cells, or PBMCs.

The V gene end was trimmed by 3 bases and the J gene end by 8 bases; junction bases not matched to a gene: 2. CDR1 and CDR2 (germline): LGHDT, YNNKEL (reference sequence). The CDR3 is made up of 12 amino acids. Sequencing used immunoSEQ multiplex PCR; TCRdb keeps in-frame clones, though not all of them. Of 100,000 to 140,000 clones listed, roughly 90% are singletons. Material: peripheral blood. This chain joins TRBV3-1 (or the pseudogene TRBV3-2) and TRBJ1-2, with TRBD1 matching 8 bases. This sequence was found in a middle-aged man with active or convalescent COVID-19. The CDR3: CASSQGTGGYTF. CDR3 DNA sequence: TGTGCCAGCAGCCAGGGGACAGGAGGCTACACCTTC.